The 9 T cell receptor beta chains given below trace back to one sample, sequenced in a study of memory CD4+ T cells and cytomegalovirus serostatus. Profiled with immunoSEQ multiplex PCR; TCRdb holds only in-frame clones, not every one. The sample records about 60,000 clones, around three quarters being singletons. The sort gate was single viable CD3+CD4+CD8-CD45RO+ cells for memory CD4+ T cells. The sequenced sample was memory CD4+ T cells from blood. The receptor source for this set is an adult in good health and CMV-seropositive.

The table lists this clone with a count of one. V is TRBV6-5 and J is TRBJ1-1; no clear D. V lost 6 bases to trimming and J lost 8 bases, with 10 bases between them. Germline V gene data show CDR1 as MNHEY and CDR2 as SVGAGI. This CDR3 contains 11 residues. The CDR3 reads CASRETGEAFF. CDR3 sequence (DNA): TGTGCCAGCAGGGAGACGGGGGAAGCTTTCTTT.

The rearrangement uses TRBV28 and TRBJ1-2; 8 positions match TRBD1. Germline loops: CDR1 MDHEN, CDR2 SYDVKM. V dropped 5 bases and J dropped 10; count of bases not matched to a gene: 12. The CDR3 length is 14 residues. Here the CDR3 reads CASSVRTGGRVYTF. The CDR3 DNA reads TGTGCCAGCAGTGTACGAACAGGGGGACGTGTCTACACCTTC.

CDR3 region: CASSEWGNEQFF. The CDR3 coding sequence is TGTGCCAGCAGTGAATGGGGGAATGAGCAGTTCTTC. The chain is built from TRBV25-1 and TRBJ2-1, with D perhaps matching TRBD1 or TRBD2 (5 bases each). The CDR3 consists of 12 residues. V was trimmed by 1 base and J by 7 bases, leaving 5 bases between them. Germline-derived CDR1 and CDR2 are MGHDK and SYGVNS.

The chain links TRBV9 to TRBJ2-2, with D perhaps matching TRBD1 (6 bases). The CDR3 consists of 16 residues. With 3 bases removed from V and 0 bases from J, the gap between germline ends came to 12 bases. Germline V gene data show CDR1 as SGDLS and CDR2 as YYNGEE. The CDR3 bases are TGTGCCAGCAGCGCAACCGGGACACCGAACACCGGGGAGCTGTTTTTT. It is translated as CASSATGTPNTGELFF.

The J gene is TRBJ2-1, the V gene TRBV6-5; a possible D gene is TRBD1 (5 bases). V was pared by 5 bases and J by 9 bases, with 11 bases between. The CDR3 runs to 12 residues. The germline CDR1 and CDR2 sequences are MNHEY and SVGAGI. The CDR3 spells CASSQWQGEQFF. For the CDR3, the DNA is TGTGCCAGCAGTCAGTGGCAGGGTGAGCAGTTCTTC.

The chain recombines TRBV5-1 with TRBJ1-2; D gene uncertain. The germline V and J ends were trimmed by 3 bases and 1 base, with 7 bases remaining between them. Germline values: CDR1 SGHRS, CDR2 YFSETQ. The CDR3 runs 13 residues. The CDR3 is CASSYDRNYGYTF. In DNA, the CDR3 is TGCGCCAGCAGCTACGACCGTAACTATGGCTACACCTTC.

The chain joins TRBV5-1 to TRBJ2-1; D tentatively reads TRBD1 or TRBD2 (5 bases each). This CDR3 contains 18 residues. Germline V gene lookup returns CDR1 SGHRS and CDR2 YFSETQ. The V end was cut by 0 bases, the J end by 8 bases, with 24 bases between. The CDR3 here is CASSLDAPGAGTGDEQFF. CDR3 coding DNA: TGCGCCAGCAGCTTGGATGCGCCAGGAGCAGGGACCGGCGATGAGCAGTTCTTC.

The chain is built from TRBV25-1 and TRBJ2-5; TRBD1 agrees at 8 bases. V trimming: 4 bases; J trimming: 4 bases; junction bases outside the gene matches: 8. Germline CDR1 MGHDK, CDR2 SYGVNS. CDR3 length: 15 residues. The DNA for the CDR3 is TGTGCCAGCAGTGCTGGCAGGGGGCTATCAGAGACCCAGTACTTC. Residues: CASSAGRGLSETQYF.

A few counts support this clone. CDR3 DNA sequence: TGTGCCAGCAGCTTAGAGTGGGGTGAAGCTTTCTTT. It codes for CASSLEWGEAFF. The chain is built from TRBV11-2 and TRBJ1-1; no clear D gene. Germline V gene sequence: CDR1 SGHAT, CDR2 FQNNGV. The V end was cut by 0 bases, the J end by 7 bases, with 6 bases between. The CDR3 contains 12 residues. The whole variable domain, remainder taken from reference TRBV11-2 and TRBJ1-1, is EAGVAQSPRYKIIEKRQSVAFWCNPISGHATLYWYQQILGQGPKLLIQFQNNGVVDDSQLPKDRFSAERLKGVDSTLKIQPAKLEDSAVYLCASSLEWGEAFFGQGTRLTVV.